What follows are 18 T cell receptor beta chains derived from one specimen sequenced in a study of graft-versus-host responses after intestinal transplantation. Here immunoSEQ multiplex PCR was the method, and the copy in TCRdb shows in-frame clones only, minus some. The sample has over 70,000 clones, roughly 89% seen once; the top ten hold roughly 4%. Their recognized antigens are unknown. Specimen: unstimulated CD8+ T cells sorted from spleen or lymph node cells, collected before transplant. These receptors originate from a human donor who was the organ donor for an intestinal transplant.

V usage is TRBV9 and J usage is TRBJ1-1; D ambiguous. V shed 4 bases and J shed 0 bases, with 10 bases lying between them. Germline loops: CDR1 SGDLS, CDR2 YYNGEE. This CDR3 has 14 amino acids. CDR3 bases: TGTGCCAGCAGCAACCCAGGTGTGAACACTGAAGCTTTCTTT. Translated: CASSNPGVNTEAFF.

The count of this clone is one. This chain uses TRBV27 with TRBJ2-1; 8 bases agree with TRBD1. V shed 5 bases and J 4 bases; nucleotides not matched to a gene: 10. Germline CDR1 and CDR2: MNHEY and SMNVEV (reference sequence). The CDR3 has 16 amino acids. The CDR3 sequence is CASSPPGQGAYNEQFF. CDR3 DNA sequence: TGTGCCAGCAGTCCCCCCGGACAGGGAGCGTACAATGAGCAGTTCTTC.

The chain links TRBV19 to TRBJ2-1; D gene unclear. Germline values: CDR1 LNHDA, CDR2 SQIVND (reference sequence). V lost 4 bases, J lost 5 bases, and 9 bases lay in between. This CDR3 spans 13 amino acids. CDR3 in DNA: TGTGCCAGTAGTACCCTATTCCACAATGAGCAGTTCTTC. It codes for CASSTLFHNEQFF.

The chain is built from TRBV27 and TRBJ2-2, with TRBD2 identical over 8 bases. The CDR3 contains 15 residues. The junction had 9 bases not matched to a gene; V was cut back by 5 bases and J by 7 bases. Germline V lookup: CDR1 MNHEY, CDR2 SMNVEV (reference sequence). This CDR3 reads CASSVGLARFGELFF. Written as DNA, the CDR3 is TGTGCCAGCAGTGTAGGACTAGCTCGATTCGGGGAGCTGTTTTTT.

As DNA, the CDR3 is TGTGCCAGCTCACCGACAGGGGGCAAAGGGGAGACCCAGTACTTC. Its translation: CASSPTGGKGETQYF. The chain has TRBV18 and TRBJ2-5, with 10 bases that match TRBD1. V lost 3 bases and J lost 5; bases outside the gene matches: 6. Germline assignment: CDR1 KGHSH and CDR2 LQKENI. The CDR3 length is 15 residues.

Note on this clone: The same CDR3 arises from other DNA sequences in this sample as well. The gene calls are TRBV7-9 and TRBJ2-5; D unresolved. This CDR3 region has 12 residues. The ends were cut back, 1 base at V and 4 bases at J, with 4 bases in the middle. Germline CDR1 reads SEHNR; CDR2 reads FQNEAQ (reference sequence). CDR3 nucleotide sequence: TGTGCCAGCAGCTTAGGGAGAGAGACCCAGTACTTC. This sequence encodes CASSLGRETQYF.

The rearrangement uses TRBV6-6 and TRBJ2-7, with D perhaps matching TRBD2 (6 bases). There are 14 residues in the CDR3. Trimming took 6 bases from V and 4 from J, leaving 16 bases between them. The V gene's germline CDR1 is MNHNY and CDR2 SVGAGI (reference sequence). As DNA, the CDR3 is TGTGCCAGCAGCCCGACGGAGGGGTCTTACGAGCAGTACGTC. It encodes CASSPTEGSYEQYV.

The chain has TRBV27 and TRBJ1-2; weak D call: TRBD1 (6 bases). Trimming took 2 bases from V and 2 from J, leaving 18 bases between them. Germline V gene data show CDR1 as MNHEY and CDR2 as SMNVEV (reference sequence). The CDR3 has 17 residues. CDR3 DNA: TGTGCCAGCAGTTTACTTCCCCAGACAGGACAGAACTATGGCTACACCTTC. Encoded protein: CASSLLPQTGQNYGYTF.

The CDR3 DNA follows: TGTGCCAGCAGCGACCTAGCGGGTAATGAGCAGTTCTTC. The encoded protein is CASSDLAGNEQFF. This chain links TRBV27 with TRBJ2-1, with 8 bases that match TRBD2. V was pared by 6 bases and J by 7 bases, with 5 bases of the junction left unmatched. The CDR3 has 13 residues. Germline-derived CDR1 and CDR2 are MNHEY and SMNVEV (reference sequence).

This clone was detected a few times. The chain couples TRBV28 to TRBJ1-5, with no clear D. This CDR3 has 13 amino acids. V was pared by 8 bases and J by 5 bases, with 13 bases between. Germline CDR1 MDHEN, CDR2 SYDVKM. The CDR3 loop is CASSPGIDQPQHF. For the CDR3, the DNA is TGTGCCAGCTCTCCAGGAATCGATCAGCCCCAGCATTTT.

This chain links TRBV6-1 with TRBJ2-7, with D possibly TRBD1 on 5 matching bases. From germline, CDR1 is MNHNS and CDR2 SASEGT. Trimming took 8 bases from V and 9 from J, leaving 8 bases between them. The CDR3 loop spans 9 amino acids. CDR3 in DNA: TGTGCCAGCGGGGCGGCGCAGTACGTC. It codes for CASGAAQYV.

This chain links TRBV7-6 with TRBJ2-5; 8 bases match TRBD1. CDR3 length: 14 residues. The V and J ends lost 8 bases and 1 base, in that order; junction bases with no gene match: 6. Germline V gene data show CDR1 as SGHVS and CDR2 as FNYEAQ. CDR3 coding DNA: TGTGCCAGCCACATAGGACAGGGCCAAGAGACCCAGTACTTC. It yields the protein CASHIGQGQETQYF.

This chain connects TRBV29-1 to TRBJ1-1; unclear D gene. Trimming removed 5 bases at V and 10 bases at J, with 17 bases between. The CDR3 is 12 amino acids. From germline, CDR1 is SQVTM and CDR2 ANQGSEA. CDR3 region: CSVIHARAGAFF. As DNA, the CDR3 is TGCAGCGTTATACACGCGCGGGCCGGAGCTTTCTTT.

This clone was detected only a few times. The chain links TRBV27 to TRBJ1-2; 10 bases are a match to TRBD1. The V gene end was trimmed by 0 bases and the J gene end by 7 bases; junction bases not matched to a gene: 11. The CDR3 is 17 amino acids. The V gene's germline CDR1 is MNHEY and CDR2 SMNVEV (reference sequence). This CDR3 is CASSLSAGGQGEGGYTF. DNA of the CDR3: TGTGCCAGCAGTTTATCGGCGGGAGGACAGGGGGAGGGTGGCTACACCTTC.

J is TRBJ1-2 and V is TRBV6-5, with D perhaps TRBD1 (5 bases). Germline assignment: CDR1 MNHEY and CDR2 SVGAGI. Trimming removed 9 bases at V and 5 bases at J, with 13 bases between. The CDR3 runs to 12 residues. The chain's CDR3 is CASRAGPYGYTF. The CDR3 coding sequence is TGTGCCAGTCGAGCGGGGCCGTATGGCTACACCTTC.

The chain combines TRBV6-1 with TRBJ1-2; 7 bases align to TRBD1. CDR1 is MNHNS, CDR2 SASEGT, per germline. The CDR3 has 13 amino acids. The J segment lost 4 bases and the V segment lost 8 bases, leaving 7 bases of the junction unmatched. This CDR3 reads CASLETGSYGYTF. Written as DNA, the CDR3 is TGTGCCAGCTTAGAGACAGGGAGCTATGGCTACACCTTC.

The CDR3 nucleotides read TGCGCCAGCAGAGGGGCTGGGTCTTACGAGCAGTACGTC. Its protein product is CASRGAGSYEQYV. V gene TRBV10-2 combines with J gene TRBJ2-7; weak D call: TRBD1 (5 bases). Deletions cut 6 bases from V and 4 bases from J, with 13 bases between. The length of the CDR3 is 13 residues. Looked up from germline, CDR1 is WSHSY and CDR2 is SAAADI.

The J gene is TRBJ1-4, the V gene TRBV4-1; 10 bases fit TRBD1. CDR1 is MGHRA and CDR2 is YSYEKL in the germline V gene. This CDR3 is built from 18 residues. V lost 3 bases, J lost 0 bases, and 7 bases stayed unmatched. The CDR3 region is CASSHPGTGVATNEKLFF. DNA of the CDR3: TGCGCCAGCAGCCACCCCGGGACAGGGGTTGCAACTAATGAAAAACTGTTTTTT.